This TCR beta chain emerged from a study of T-cell memory formation after mild COVID-19. Study overall: TCR clustering was largely donor specific. Study-wide findings and caveats: Clones that contracted from day 15 to 85 were balanced CD4/CD8, while later expanders leaned CD4+. The pre-infection memory compartment contained some responding clones, suggesting cross-reactive memory joined.

This clonotype came up a few times. Its antigen is as yet unknown. One entry per CDR3 protein, called by TCRdb with MiXCR from the 5' RACE reads. This table has 300,000 to 400,000 distinct CDR3 sequences, 25% to 30% appearing once. This CDR3 has 14 amino acids. In germline, CDR1 is DFQATT, CDR2 SNEGSKA (reference sequence). V trimming: 5 bases; J trimming: 2 bases; junction bases outside the gene matches: 5. V is TRBV20-1 and J is TRBJ1-2; 10 bases are a match to TRBD1. The clonotype originates from an adult woman who had mild COVID-19 (a few samples of this study predate the infection). Cell type and time point are not known. What was sequenced was PBMCs or a T cell subset sorted from them (not recorded which). Written as DNA, the CDR3 is TGCAGTGCTGCGGGACAGGGGCAGAACTATGGCTACACCTTC. It encodes CSAAGQGQNYGYTF.